This T cell receptor beta chain was profiled in a study of T-cell reconstitution after alpha-beta-depleted transplantation in children. Unique molecular identifiers were incorporated into the prepared TCRbeta library. TCRdb analysed the PCR reads with MiXCR anew, one entry per CDR3 protein. Of 350,000 to 400,000 distinct CDR3 sequences listed, just over 20% are singletons. With 1 base removed from V and 0 bases from J, the gap between germline ends came to 11 bases. The CDR3 loop spans 15 amino acids. Germline loops: CDR1 DFQATT, CDR2 SNEGSKA (reference sequence). V usage is TRBV20-1 and J usage is TRBJ2-3; possibly TRBD2 for D (6 bases). The TCR sequence derives from a human donor who donated a stem cell graft to a child with acute myeloid leukemia. Specimen: PBMCs from the stem cell graft donor, collected from the stem cell graft. CDR3 sequence reads: CSARGAGTSTDTQYF. The CDR3, as DNA: TGCAGTGCTAGAGGGGCGGGAACTAGCACAGATACGCAGTATTTT.